The 2 T cell receptor beta chains in this list originate from one sample, sequenced in a study of shared clonotypes between healthy human individuals. The method was immunoSEQ multiplex PCR; TCRdb's version includes in-frame clones alone and lacks a portion of them. The sample records around 340,000 clones, 70% to 75% being singletons. The specimen was memory CD4+ T cells sorted from blood. As for subset: CD45RA-negative fraction. Receptors originate from a young man in good health.

This chain connects TRBV2 to TRBJ2-2; 8 bases are shared with TRBD1. Trimming at V came to 9 bases and at J to 6 bases, leaving 12 bases not matched to a gene. The CDR3 contains 15 residues. The germline V gene has CDR1 SNHLY and CDR2 FYNNEI. CDR3 coding DNA: TGTGCCAGTAGGGGGGCAGGGACAGGTTCCGGGGAGCTGTTTTTT. Translated: CASRGAGTGSGELFF.

The count of this clone is one. The gene calls are TRBV28 and TRBJ2-7; 13 nucleotides agree with TRBD2. Germline V gene data show CDR1 as MDHEN and CDR2 as SYDVKM. The CDR3 is 15 amino acids. Trimming at V came to 10 bases and at J to 2 bases, leaving 8 bases not matched to a gene. Here the CDR3 DNA reads TGTGCCACCGGGACTAGCGGGATGGGAACCTACGAGCAGTACTTC. Translation gives CATGTSGMGTYEQYF. The full variable domain, its missing parts supplied by reference TRBV28 and TRBJ2-7, is DVKVTQSSRYLVKRTGEKVFLECVQDMDHENMFWYRQDPGLGLRLIYFSYDVKMKEKGDIPEGYSVSREKKERFSLILESASTNQTSMYLCATGTSGMGTYEQYFGPGTRLTVT.